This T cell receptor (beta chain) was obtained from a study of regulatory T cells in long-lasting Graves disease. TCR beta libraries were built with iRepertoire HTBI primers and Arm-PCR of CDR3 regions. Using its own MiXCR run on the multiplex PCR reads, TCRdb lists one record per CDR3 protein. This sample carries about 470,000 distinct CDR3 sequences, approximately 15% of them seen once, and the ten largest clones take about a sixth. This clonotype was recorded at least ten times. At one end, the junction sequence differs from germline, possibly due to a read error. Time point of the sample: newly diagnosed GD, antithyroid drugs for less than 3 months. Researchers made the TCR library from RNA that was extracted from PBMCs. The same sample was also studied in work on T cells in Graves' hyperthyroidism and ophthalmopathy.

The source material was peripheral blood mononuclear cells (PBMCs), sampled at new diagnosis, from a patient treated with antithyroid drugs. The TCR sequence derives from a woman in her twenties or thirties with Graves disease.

CDR3 nucleotides: TGTGCTAGCAGCTTACGAGCCTACCCCACAGATACGCAGTATTTT. It yields the protein CASSLRAYPTDTQYF. V and J are TRBV7-7 and TRBJ2-3; D uncertain. Germline V gene data show CDR1 as SSHAT and CDR2 as FNYEAQ (reference sequence). The CDR3 sequence is 15 residues long.